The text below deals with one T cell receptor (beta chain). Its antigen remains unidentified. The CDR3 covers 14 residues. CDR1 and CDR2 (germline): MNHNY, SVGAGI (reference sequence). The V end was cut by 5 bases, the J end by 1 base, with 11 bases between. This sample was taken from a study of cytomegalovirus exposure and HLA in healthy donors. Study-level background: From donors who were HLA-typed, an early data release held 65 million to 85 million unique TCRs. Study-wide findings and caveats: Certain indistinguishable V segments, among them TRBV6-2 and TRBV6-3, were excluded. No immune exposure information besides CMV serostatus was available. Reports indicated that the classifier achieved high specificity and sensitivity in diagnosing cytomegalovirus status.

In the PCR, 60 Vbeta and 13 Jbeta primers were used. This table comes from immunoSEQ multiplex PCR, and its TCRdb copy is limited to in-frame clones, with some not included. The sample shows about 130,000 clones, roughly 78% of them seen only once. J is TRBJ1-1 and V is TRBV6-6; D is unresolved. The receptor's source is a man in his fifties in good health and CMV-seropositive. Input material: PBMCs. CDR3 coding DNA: TGTGCCAGCAGTCTCCCGCCGGGGAACACTGAAGCTTTCTTT. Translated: CASSLPPGNTEAFF.